The 25 T cell receptor beta chains reported below all come from one sample, sequenced in a study of shared clonotypes between healthy human individuals. Clones were read by immunoSEQ multiplex PCR, and TCRdb kept only the in-frame ones, dropping some. The repertoire holds 2 million to 3 million clones, with over 85% as singletons. The sequenced sample was naive CD4+ T cells from PBMCs. Subset denoted: CD45RA+ positively selected. All receptors come from a man aged 18 to 35 in good health. Some clones in this sample may be carry-over from other donors' samples.

The genes are TRBV5-1 and TRBJ2-7; 7 nucleotides match TRBD1. V lost 4 bases, J lost 5 bases, and 6 bases stayed unmatched. The length of the CDR3 is 13 residues. CDR1 and CDR2 from the germline V gene are SGHRS and YFSETQ. DNA of the CDR3: TGCGCCAGCAGCATGAGCGACAGGGACGAGCAGTACTTC. It is translated as CASSMSDRDEQYF.

The V call is TRBV28, the J call TRBJ1-5; the D is unclear. V lost 7 bases and J lost 5, with 3 bases in between. Germline CDR1 and CDR2: MDHEN and SYDVKM. The CDR3 is 10 residues long. The CDR3 loop reads CASNHQPQHF. The CDR3 DNA reads TGTGCCAGCAACCATCAGCCCCAGCATTTT. The full variable domain, in which reference TRBV28 and TRBJ1-5 provide the parts outside the CDR3, is DVKVTQSSRYLVKRTGEKVFLECVQDMDHENMFWYRQDPGLGLRLIYFSYDVKMKEKGDIPEGYSVSREKKERFSLILESASTNQTSMYLCASNHQPQHFGDGTRLSIL.

The V call is TRBV5-1, the J call TRBJ2-1; tentative D call: TRBD2 (6 bases). Germline CDR1 SGHRS, CDR2 YFSETQ. V lost 2 bases, J lost 5 bases, and 11 bases lay in between. There are 14 residues in the CDR3. CDR3 DNA: TGCGCCAGCAGCTTTGGCGGGACGAACAATGAGCAGTTCTTC. Translated, it gives CASSFGGTNNEQFF.

With respect to this clone: The junction does not match germline at one end; this may be a read error. This sequence joins TRBV5-1 and TRBJ2-7, with unresolved D. CDR3 length: 16 residues. Per the germline V gene, CDR1 is SGHRS and CDR2 is YFSETQ. The CDR3 nucleotides read TGCGCCGGCAGCTTGGCCGGCGCCCCGGCAGTCTACGAGCAGTACTTC. This codes for CAGSLAGAPAVYEQYF.

The chain couples TRBV6-5 to TRBJ2-7; the match to TRBD2 covers 11 bases. This CDR3 region has 15 residues. The trim removed 5 bases at V and 3 bases at J, leaving 6 bases unmatched. The germline V gene has CDR1 MNHEY and CDR2 SVGAGI. The CDR3 loop is CASSLLAGGRYEQYF. CDR3 nucleotides: TGTGCCAGCAGTCTCCTAGCGGGAGGCCGCTACGAGCAGTACTTC.

The chain has TRBV7-3 and TRBJ1-5, with D tentatively TRBD1 (6 bases). Germline-derived CDR1 and CDR2 are SGHTA and FQGTGA. The CDR3 contains 15 residues. With 5 bases removed from V and 1 base from J, the gap between germline ends came to 12 bases. This CDR3 reads CASSKQGGSNQPQHF. CDR3 nucleotides: TGTGCCAGCAGCAAACAGGGAGGAAGCAATCAGCCCCAGCATTTT. The full variable domain, its missing parts supplied by reference TRBV7-3 and TRBJ1-5, is GAGVSQTPSNKVTEKGKYVELRCDPISGHTALYWYRQSLGQGPEFLIYFQGTGAADDSGLPNDRFFAVRPEGSVSTLKIQRTERGDSAVYLCASSKQGGSNQPQHFGDGTRLSIL.

Details on this clone: Additional DNA sequences in this sample encode the identical CDR3. The rearrangement uses TRBV28 and TRBJ2-2; D gene ambiguous. CDR3 length equals 12 residues. Between the trimmed V and J ends, which lost 3 bases and 5 bases, there was a span of 4 bases. The germline V gene has CDR1 MDHEN and CDR2 SYDVKM. CDR3 nucleotide sequence: TGTGCCAGCAGTTTCGCTACCGGGGAGCTGTTTTTT. Residues: CASSFATGELFF.

This clone occurred once. This sequence joins TRBV28 and TRBJ1-1, with TRBD1 as a possible D gene (5 bases). Germline CDR1 is MDHEN and CDR2 is SYDVKM. The CDR3 loop spans 16 amino acids. V lost 5 bases and J 1 base, leaving 17 bases between the germline ends. The CDR3 DNA reads as TGTGCCAGCAGTCCAGGGCCGGGAAACCCGAACACTGAAGCTTTCTTT. It yields the protein CASSPGPGNPNTEAFF.

Comments on this clone: The sample carries other DNA sequences with the same CDR3. CDR3: CASSLGGGTEAFF. CDR3 nucleotide sequence: TGTGCCAGCAGCTTAGGAGGGGGCACTGAAGCTTTCTTT. The chain recombines TRBV7-2 with TRBJ1-1; D possibly corresponds to TRBD1 (6 bases). The germline V gene has CDR1 SGHTA and CDR2 FQGNSA. V shed 1 base and J shed 4 bases, with 7 bases lying between them. CDR3 size: 13 residues.

The J gene is TRBJ2-3, the V gene TRBV11-2; TRBD2 aligns across 7 bases. The germline V gene has CDR1 SGHAT and CDR2 FQNNGV. With 0 bases clipped from V and 4 bases from J, the junction kept 10 bases outside the gene matches. CDR3 length: 17 amino acids. CDR3 in amino acids: CASSLDLAGDRPDTQYF. The CDR3 DNA sequence: TGTGCCAGCAGCTTAGATCTCGCGGGAGATCGGCCAGATACGCAGTATTTT.

The J gene is TRBJ2-1, the V gene TRBV5-1, with D hard to call. The CDR3 has 15 amino acids. Trimming took off 0 bases at V and 0 bases at J, with 7 bases between the two ends. In germline, CDR1 is SGHRS, CDR2 YFSETQ. The DNA of the CDR3 is TGCGCCAGCAGCTTGGACAAAAGCTCCTACAATGAGCAGTTCTTC. Amino acids: CASSLDKSSYNEQFF.

The rearrangement links TRBV28 to TRBJ1-5, with 7 bases matching TRBD1. Trimming removed 3 bases from V and 5 bases from J; junction bases left unmatched: 4. Germline loops: CDR1 MDHEN, CDR2 SYDVKM. This CDR3 contains 14 residues. The CDR3: CASSLVDRYQPQHF. In nucleotides, the CDR3 is TGTGCCAGCAGTTTGGTGGACAGGTATCAGCCCCAGCATTTT.

V gene TRBV6-5 combines with J gene TRBJ2-7; 9 positions agree with TRBD2. Germline CDR1 MNHEY, CDR2 SVGAGI. V lost 6 bases and J lost 7; bases outside the gene matches: 7. This CDR3 contains 13 residues. The CDR3 spells CASRDQLAGEQYF. Written as DNA, the CDR3 is TGTGCCAGCAGAGACCAACTAGCGGGTGAGCAGTACTTC.

V and J are TRBV28 and TRBJ2-1; 8 bases match TRBD2. V shed 4 bases and J 1 base; nucleotides not matched to a gene: 6. The CDR3 extends over 16 amino acids. Germline CDR1 and CDR2: MDHEN and SYDVKM. CDR3 bases: TGTGCCAGCAGTTCTAAACTAGCGGCATCCTACAATGAGCAGTTCTTC. It is translated as CASSSKLAASYNEQFF.

The V and J genes are TRBV9 and TRBJ2-3; a weak D match, TRBD2 (7 bases). V was trimmed by 0 bases and J by 8 bases, leaving 19 bases between them. The CDR3 has 16 amino acids. Germline V gives CDR1 SGDLS, CDR2 YYNGEE. The CDR3: CASSVVGGGPSGTQYF. CDR3 bases: TGTGCCAGCAGCGTAGTAGGGGGAGGGCCCTCAGGTACGCAGTATTTT.

The chain combines TRBV2 with TRBJ1-5, with D perhaps TRBD1 (5 bases). Trimming cost V 8 bases and J 3 bases, with 11 bases left between them. Germline values: CDR1 SNHLY, CDR2 FYNNEI. The CDR3 extends over 13 amino acids. In DNA form, the CDR3 reads TGTGCCAGCGGGACGGAACACAATCAGCCCCAGCATTTT. This translates into CASGTEHNQPQHF.

The chain recombines TRBV5-1 with TRBJ1-6; D ambiguous. V was trimmed by 4 bases and J by 7 bases, leaving 15 bases between them. CDR3 length equals 15 residues. From germline, CDR1 is SGHRS and CDR2 YFSETQ. The CDR3, as DNA: TGCGCCAGCAGCCAGGAGAATTACGGCAATTCACCCCTCCACTTT. Protein sequence: CASSQENYGNSPLHF.

The rearrangement joins TRBV6-5 to TRBJ1-2; 7 bases align to TRBD1. CDR1 is MNHEY and CDR2 is SVGAGI in the germline V gene. This CDR3 is 15 amino acids long. Trimming removed 5 bases from V and 2 bases from J; junction bases left unmatched: 8. The DNA of the CDR3 is TGTGCCAGCAGTATAACAGGGGCCGCGAACTATGGCTACACCTTC. Translated: CASSITGAANYGYTF.

The V and J genes are TRBV19 and TRBJ2-3, with TRBD1 matching over 7 bases. Germline trimming cut 4 bases from V and 6 bases from J; bases unmatched to any gene: 4. The CDR3 has 13 residues. Germline-derived CDR1 and CDR2 are LNHDA and SQIVND (reference sequence). The CDR3 here is CASSTLDRDTQYF. The DNA of the CDR3 is TGTGCCAGTAGTACCTTGGACAGGGATACGCAGTATTTT.

The chain is built from TRBV2 and TRBJ2-7; 9 bases map to TRBD2. Losses at the gene ends were 4 bases for V and 6 bases for J; bases not matched to a gene: 4. CDR3 length equals 13 residues. The germline CDR1 and CDR2 sequences are SNHLY and FYNNEI. CDR3 sequence: CASSGDSGSEQYF. In DNA form, the CDR3 reads TGTGCCAGCAGTGGTGATAGCGGGAGCGAGCAGTACTTC. Supplemented by reference TRBV2 and TRBJ2-7, the full variable domain reads EPEVTQTPSHQVTQMGQEVILRCVPISNHLYFYWYRQILGQKVEFLVSFYNNEISEKSEIFDDQFSVERPDGSNFTLKIRSTKLEDSAMYFCASSGDSGSEQYFGPGTRLTVT.

The genes are TRBV7-9 and TRBJ2-3; D gene unclear. Germline V lookup: CDR1 SEHNR, CDR2 FQNEAQ (reference sequence). CDR3 length: 14 residues. V lost 5 bases to trimming and J lost 0 bases, with 9 bases between them. The CDR3 nucleotides read TGTGCCAGCAGCGCCCTGGACAGCACAGATACGCAGTATTTT. Encoded protein: CASSALDSTDTQYF.

This chain connects TRBV10-3 to TRBJ2-2; 7 bases match TRBD1. CDR3 size: 14 residues. Germline trimming cut 11 bases from V and 2 bases from J; bases unmatched to any gene: 8. Looked up from germline, CDR1 is ENHRY and CDR2 is SYGVKD. CDR3 loop: CAAQQGPNTGELFF. DNA of the CDR3: TGTGCCGCACAACAGGGGCCAAACACCGGGGAGCTGTTTTTT.

Note on this clone: Different DNA sequences within this sample yield the same CDR3. The gene calls are TRBV29-1 and TRBJ1-2; D is possibly TRBD1 (5 bases). This CDR3 has 11 residues. The germline V gene encodes CDR1 SQVTM and CDR2 ANQGSEA. The CDR3 loop reads CSVGGTYGYTF. The DNA for the CDR3 is TGCAGTGTCGGGGGAACCTATGGCTACACCTTC.

The CDR3 protein is CAWEGGNAGNTIYF. The CDR3 bases are TGTGCCTGGGAAGGGGGCAATGCTGGAAACACCATATATTTT. The V and J genes are TRBV30 and TRBJ1-3; 7 nucleotides line up with TRBD1. CDR1 GTSNPN and CDR2 SVGIG come from the germline V gene (reference sequence). The CDR3 extends over 14 amino acids. V lost 5 bases and J lost 2; bases outside the gene matches: 6.

The rearrangement uses TRBV2 and TRBJ2-1; D remains ambiguous. The CDR3 extends over 12 amino acids. CDR1 and CDR2 from the germline V gene are SNHLY and FYNNEI. Trimming took 3 bases from V and 7 from J, leaving 7 bases between them. CDR3 coding DNA: TGTGCCAGCAGTGATGGGCGAAATGAGCAGTTCTTC. Translation gives CASSDGRNEQFF. Combining the CDR3 with reference TRBV2 and TRBJ2-1 gives the whole variable domain EPEVTQTPSHQVTQMGQEVILRCVPISNHLYFYWYRQILGQKVEFLVSFYNNEISEKSEIFDDQFSVERPDGSNFTLKIRSTKLEDSAMYFCASSDGRNEQFFGPGTRLTVL.